The present T cell receptor (beta chain) was sequenced within a study of blood T cells in healthy people across ages. Study results and caveats: Total diversity from one million sequenced T cells was likely underestimated.

The sample holds a few counts of this clonotype. Its specificity is not known. Trimming removed 5 bases at V and 6 bases at J, with 23 bases between. Germline assignment: CDR1 SEHNR and CDR2 FQNEAQ (reference sequence). The CDR3 extends over 16 amino acids. The authors ran a second PCR of about 6 to 11 cycles using a sample-barcoded 5' primer and a J-beta primer mix. Every cDNA molecule carried a tag from a template-switch adaptor bearing 12 random nucleotides. Sequencing recovered at least 3 million CDR3-containing paired-end reads from each sample. TCRdb redid the calling of the 5' RACE reads with MiXCR, one entry per CDR3 protein. The table has about 2 million distinct CDR3 sequences, about 50% seen once; the top ten hold less than 2.5%.

This receptor was obtained from a woman aged 40 to 50 in good health. This sequence joins TRBV7-9 and TRBJ2-7; D is possibly TRBD1 or TRBD2 (5 bases each). Sequenced input: blood. CDR3: CASSPYSRDGQPEQYF. CDR3 in DNA: TGTGCCAGCAGCCCTTACTCCCGGGACGGACAACCCGAGCAGTACTTC.